A single sample gave rise to the 3 T cell receptor beta chains below, sequenced in a study of blood T cell repertoires in COVID-19. The assay was immunoSEQ multiplex PCR, and TCRdb's table has in-frame clones only and misses some. The sample has fewer than 300,000 clones, more than 80% seen once. The specimen was PBMCs or T cells enriched from blood (not recorded which). The receptors were sampled from a woman aged 30 to 39 who had recovered from COVID-19.

The V and J genes are TRBV9 and TRBJ2-3, with TRBD1 identical over 10 bases. The CDR3 sequence is 15 residues long. CDR1 is SGDLS, CDR2 YYNGEE, per germline. V was pared by 0 bases and J by 7 bases, with 5 bases of the junction left unmatched. As DNA, the CDR3 is TGTGCCAGCAGCGTAGAGGGACAGGGGTGGAATACGCAGTATTTT. Translation: CASSVEGQGWNTQYF.

The chain uses TRBV7-3 and TRBJ1-1; weak D call: TRBD1 (5 bases). The length of the CDR3 is 14 residues. The germline CDR1 and CDR2 sequences are SGHTA and FQGTGA. V lost 3 bases, J lost 0 bases, and 8 bases lay in between. CDR3 nucleotides: TGTGCCAGCAGCTTGGGACTGTTGAACACTGAAGCTTTCTTT. This sequence encodes CASSLGLLNTEAFF.

The chain combines TRBV5-6 with TRBJ2-5; 13 nucleotides align to TRBD2. This CDR3 is built from 18 residues. From germline, CDR1 is SGHDT and CDR2 YYEEEE. J was trimmed by 4 bases and V by 4 bases; bases with no gene match: 13. CDR3 loop: CASSPRTSGRLVGETQYF. CDR3 sequence (DNA): TGTGCCAGCAGCCCCCGGACTAGCGGGAGATTGGTAGGAGAGACCCAGTACTTC.